Below are 7 T cell receptor beta chains sequenced from a single sample in a study of T cell responses to AZD1222 COVID-19 vaccine. Generated by immunoSEQ multiplex PCR, the TCRdb table keeps only in-frame clones and is missing some. This table has about 190,000 clones, about nine tenths appearing once. The starting material was peripheral blood, obtained on day 0 of MenACWY control vaccination. Receptors were obtained from an adult in good health.

The CDR3 bases are TGTGCCAGCAGGACCAGGGGGTCTCTGTTGGCTGAAGCTTTCTTT. Protein: CASRTRGSLLAEAFF. The chain is built from TRBV27 and TRBJ1-1, with 7 bases aligning to TRBD1. The CDR3 is made up of 15 amino acids. After removal of 6 bases from V and 6 bases from J, the junction contained 13 bases not matched to a gene. Germline V gene data show CDR1 as MNHEY and CDR2 as SMNVEV (reference sequence).

The chain combines TRBV19 with TRBJ1-1, with D possibly matching TRBD1 (5 bases). V shed 3 bases and J shed 3 bases, with 17 bases lying between them. In germline, CDR1 is LNHDA, CDR2 SQIVND (reference sequence). This CDR3 is 16 amino acids long. CDR3 sequence (DNA): TGTGCCAGTAGTATTCTACCAGGGCCCGGAGACACTGAAGCTTTCTTT. Encoded protein: CASSILPGPGDTEAFF. The full variable domain, its missing parts supplied by reference TRBV19 and TRBJ1-1, is DGGITQSPKYLFRKEGQNVTLSCEQNLNHDAMYWYRQDPGQGLRLIYYSQIVNDFQKGDIAEGYSVSREKKESFPLTVTSAQKNPTAFYLCASSILPGPGDTEAFFGQGTRLTVV.

This clone has only one observation. The V gene is TRBV10-3, the J gene TRBJ1-6; 7 nucleotides align to TRBD1. J was trimmed by 5 bases and V by 0 bases; bases with no gene match: 4. The CDR3 covers 16 residues. Germline lookup yields CDR1 ENHRY and CDR2 SYGVKD. The CDR3 is CAISESLGQNNSPLHF. The CDR3 coding sequence is TGTGCCATCAGTGAGTCTCTGGGACAGAATAATTCACCCCTCCACTTT.

The table lists this clone with a few counts. The rearrangement links TRBV6-5 to TRBJ2-7; D not certain. The CDR3 contains 14 residues. The ends were cut back, 6 bases at V and 3 bases at J, with 15 bases in the middle. Germline CDR1 MNHEY, CDR2 SVGAGI. The CDR3 region is CASRFGLADYEQYF. DNA for the CDR3: TGTGCCAGCAGGTTCGGGTTGGCCGACTACGAGCAGTACTTC.

This clone was recorded a few times. The V gene is TRBV19, the J gene TRBJ2-1; D is ambiguous. The CDR3 contains 15 residues. Trimming removed 6 bases at V and 0 bases at J, with 12 bases between. Germline-derived CDR1 and CDR2 are LNHDA and SQIVND (reference sequence). The CDR3 spells CASREWAGSYNEQFF. The CDR3 DNA sequence: TGTGCCAGTAGGGAGTGGGCCGGCTCCTACAATGAGCAGTTCTTC.

The chain carries TRBV28 and TRBJ1-1, with D possibly matching TRBD1 (5 bases). Germline V gene lookup returns CDR1 MDHEN and CDR2 SYDVKM. Trimming left V 5 bases short and J 4 bases short, with 14 bases between. This CDR3 comprises 14 residues. CDR3 nucleotide sequence: TGTGCCAGCAGTCGTATGCCCCAGGGCACTGAAGCTTTCTTT. Amino acid sequence: CASSRMPQGTEAFF.

CDR3 protein: CASSDLYRGQSPLHF. CDR3 sequence (DNA): TGTGCCAGCAGTGATTTATACAGGGGGCAGTCACCCCTCCACTTT. The V gene is TRBV6-1, the J gene TRBJ1-6; 9 nucleotides align to TRBD1. Germline V gives CDR1 MNHNS, CDR2 SASEGT. This CDR3 has 15 residues. Germline trimming cut 3 bases from V and 10 bases from J; bases unmatched to any gene: 7.